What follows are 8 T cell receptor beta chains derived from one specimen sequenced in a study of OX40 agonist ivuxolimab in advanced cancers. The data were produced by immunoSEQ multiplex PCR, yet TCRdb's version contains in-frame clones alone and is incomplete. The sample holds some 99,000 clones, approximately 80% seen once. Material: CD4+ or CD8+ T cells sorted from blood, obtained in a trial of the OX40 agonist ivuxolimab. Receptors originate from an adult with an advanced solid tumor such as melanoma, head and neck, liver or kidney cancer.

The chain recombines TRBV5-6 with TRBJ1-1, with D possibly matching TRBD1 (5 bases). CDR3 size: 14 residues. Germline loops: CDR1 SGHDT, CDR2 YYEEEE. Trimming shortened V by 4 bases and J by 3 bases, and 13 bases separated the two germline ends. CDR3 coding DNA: TGTGCCAGCAGCGGGGCGGGTAGATACACTGAAGCTTTCTTT. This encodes CASSGAGRYTEAFF.

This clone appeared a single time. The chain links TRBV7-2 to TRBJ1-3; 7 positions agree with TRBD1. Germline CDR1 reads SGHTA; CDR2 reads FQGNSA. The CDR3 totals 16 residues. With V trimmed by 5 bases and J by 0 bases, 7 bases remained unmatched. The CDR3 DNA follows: TGTGCCAGCAGCAAGGGGGGACAGTTCTCTGGAAACACCATATATTTT. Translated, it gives CASSKGGQFSGNTIYF.

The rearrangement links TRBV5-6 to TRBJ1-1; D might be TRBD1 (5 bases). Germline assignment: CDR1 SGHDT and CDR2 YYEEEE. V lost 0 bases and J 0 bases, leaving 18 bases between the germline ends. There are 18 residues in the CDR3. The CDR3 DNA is TGTGCCAGCAGCTTGGCCCGGGGCCAAAGAAGCATGAACACTGAAGCTTTCTTT. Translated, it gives CASSLARGQRSMNTEAFF.

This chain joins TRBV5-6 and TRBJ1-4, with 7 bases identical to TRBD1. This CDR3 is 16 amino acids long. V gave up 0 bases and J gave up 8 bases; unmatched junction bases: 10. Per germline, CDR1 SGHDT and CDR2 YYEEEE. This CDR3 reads CASSLAGGRGQEKLFF. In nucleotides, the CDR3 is TGTGCCAGCAGCTTGGCCGGGGGACGGGGACAGGAAAAACTGTTTTTT.

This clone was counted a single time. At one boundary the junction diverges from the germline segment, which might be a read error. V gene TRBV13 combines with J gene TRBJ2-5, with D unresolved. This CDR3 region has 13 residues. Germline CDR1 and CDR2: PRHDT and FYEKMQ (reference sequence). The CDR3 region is CASSLDKQETQYF. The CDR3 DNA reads TGTGCCAGCAGTTTAGACAAGCAAGAGACCCAGTACTTC.

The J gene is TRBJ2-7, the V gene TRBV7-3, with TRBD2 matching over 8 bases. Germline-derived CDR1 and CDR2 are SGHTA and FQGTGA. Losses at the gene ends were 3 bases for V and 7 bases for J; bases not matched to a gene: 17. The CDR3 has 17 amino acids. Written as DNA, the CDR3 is TGTGCCAGCAGCTTCCGCCTTGGTGGTGCGGGGGGAGGTGAGCAGTACTTC. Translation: CASSFRLGGAGGGEQYF. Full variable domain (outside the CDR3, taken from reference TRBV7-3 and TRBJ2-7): GAGVSQTPSNKVTEKGKYVELRCDPISGHTALYWYRQSLGQGPEFLIYFQGTGAADDSGLPNDRFFAVRPEGSVSTLKIQRTERGDSAVYLCASSFRLGGAGGGEQYFGPGTRLTVT.

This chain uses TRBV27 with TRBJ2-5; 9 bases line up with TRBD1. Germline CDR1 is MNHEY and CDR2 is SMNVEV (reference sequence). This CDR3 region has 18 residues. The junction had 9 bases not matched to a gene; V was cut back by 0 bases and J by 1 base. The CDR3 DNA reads TGTGCCAGCAGTTTATCCCCCCCCGGGACAGGGTCCCAAGAGACCCAGTACTTC. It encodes CASSLSPPGTGSQETQYF.

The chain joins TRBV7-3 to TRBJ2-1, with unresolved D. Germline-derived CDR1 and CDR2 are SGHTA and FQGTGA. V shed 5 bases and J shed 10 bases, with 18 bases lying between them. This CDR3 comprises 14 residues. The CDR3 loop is CASSLLKDGAEQFF. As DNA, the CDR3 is TGTGCCAGCAGCCTTTTAAAAGACGGAGCGGAGCAGTTCTTC.